This T cell receptor beta chain was captured by sequencing in a study of T cells after yellow fever vaccination. Study observations and caveats: Reappearance after the booster was seen for most primary-vaccination clones, at more than 95% CD4 and around 88% CD8.

This clonotype showed up many times. Its antigen is still unknown. TCRdb analysed the 5' RACE reads with MiXCR anew, one entry per CDR3 protein. The data contain some 420,000 distinct CDR3 sequences, around 19% of them singletons. The CDR3 length is 11 residues. CDR1 and CDR2 from the germline V gene are LGHDT and YNNKEL (reference sequence). V gave up 8 bases and J gave up 10 bases, with 12 bases separating them. The sequence was obtained from a man aged 18 to 29 who received the YFV17D yellow fever vaccine. The sequences come from PBMCs, collected before the yellow fever booster vaccination. The chain is built from TRBV3-1 and TRBJ2-1; D is possibly TRBD2 (6 bases). CDR3 residues: CASSGSGEQFF. Here the CDR3 DNA reads TGTGCCAGCTCGGGAAGCGGGGAGCAGTTCTTC.